What follows are 32 T cell receptor beta chains derived from one specimen sequenced in a study of cytomegalovirus exposure and HLA in healthy donors. The PCR had 60 Vbeta and 13 Jbeta primers. Sequencing was performed with immunoSEQ multiplex PCR; in TCRdb, only in-frame clones are kept and a portion is missing. The sample contains 130,000 to 150,000 clones, approximately 80% of which appear only once. Sequenced: PBMCs. All receptors derive from a male donor in good health and CMV-seronegative.

V usage is TRBV5-5 and J usage is TRBJ1-4, with D possibly TRBD1 on 6 matching bases. This CDR3 has 15 residues. V was pared by 3 bases and J by 7 bases, with 16 bases between. Germline CDR1 and CDR2: SGHKS and YYEKEE (reference sequence). In nucleotides, the CDR3 is TGTGCCAGCAGCTGGGGGCTTGGGATGGGTGAAAAACTGTTTTTT. Translating it yields CASSWGLGMGEKLFF.

The J gene is TRBJ2-7, the V gene TRBV18, with 7 bases that match TRBD1. The CDR3 length is 16 residues. From germline, CDR1 is KGHSH and CDR2 LQKENI. The V segment lost 3 bases and the J segment 1 base; nucleotides outside the gene matches: 9. The DNA for the CDR3 is TGTGCCAGCTCACCCCGGACCGGGACAGCTTCCTACGAGCAGTACTTC. Protein sequence: CASSPRTGTASYEQYF.

This clone appeared a few times. This sequence joins TRBV5-1 and TRBJ2-1, with 8 bases that match TRBD2. CDR3 size: 16 residues. CDR1 SGHRS and CDR2 YFSETQ come from the germline V gene. J lost 3 bases, V lost 0 bases, and 5 bases had no gene match. This chain's CDR3 is CASSLGRGGNYNEQFF. CDR3 DNA: TGCGCCAGCAGCTTGGGTCGCGGGGGGAACTACAATGAGCAGTTCTTC. Drawing the rest from reference TRBV5-1 and TRBJ2-1, the complete variable domain is KAGVTQTPRYLIKTRGQQVTLSCSPISGHRSVSWYQQTPGQGLQFLFEYFSETQRNKGNFPGRFSGRQFSNSRSEMNVSTLELGDSALYLCASSLGRGGNYNEQFFGPGTRLTVL.

The genes are TRBV9 and TRBJ1-4; TRBD1 is a possible D gene (5 bases). The germline V gene has CDR1 SGDLS and CDR2 YYNGEE. The CDR3 contains 15 residues. V was shortened by 0 bases and J by 5 bases, with 11 bases between the two germline ends. CDR3 sequence: CASSVAFGGNEKLFF. The CDR3 DNA is TGTGCCAGCAGCGTAGCCTTCGGGGGAAATGAAAAACTGTTTTTT.

This clone occurred once. This chain links TRBV19 with TRBJ2-2, with D unclear. Germline lookup yields CDR1 LNHDA and CDR2 SQIVND (reference sequence). The CDR3 is made up of 16 amino acids. The V and J ends lost 5 bases and 0 bases respectively, with 13 bases between them. CDR3 loop: CASSRKGATNTGELFF. The CDR3 DNA reads as TGTGCCAGTAGTCGTAAAGGAGCTACGAACACCGGGGAGCTGTTTTTT. The complete variable domain, with remaining parts taken from reference TRBV19 and TRBJ2-2, reads DGGITQSPKYLFRKEGQNVTLSCEQNLNHDAMYWYRQDPGQGLRLIYYSQIVNDFQKGDIAEGYSVSREKKESFPLTVTSAQKNPTAFYLCASSRKGATNTGELFFGEGSRLTVL.

The chain uses TRBV18 and TRBJ1-1; unclear D gene. V lost 2 bases and J 0 bases, leaving 7 bases between the germline ends. Germline lookup yields CDR1 KGHSH and CDR2 LQKENI. The CDR3 spans 14 residues. The CDR3 sequence: CASSPKSMNTEAFF. CDR3 DNA sequence: TGTGCCAGCTCACCAAAGAGCATGAACACTGAAGCTTTCTTT.

The V gene is TRBV5-1, the J gene TRBJ2-1, with 11 bases matching TRBD2. Germline-derived CDR1 and CDR2 are SGHRS and YFSETQ. The trim removed 5 bases at V and 6 bases at J, leaving 7 bases unmatched. The CDR3 sequence is 15 residues long. CDR3 amino acids: CASRPGTSGPNEQFF. The CDR3 DNA sequence: TGCGCCAGCAGGCCCGGGACTAGCGGTCCCAATGAGCAGTTCTTC.

The chain is built from TRBV6-5 and TRBJ1-1, with D perhaps TRBD1 (6 bases). Germline lookup yields CDR1 MNHEY and CDR2 SVGAGI. The germline V and J ends were trimmed by 7 bases and 7 bases, with 22 bases remaining between them. The CDR3 sequence is 15 residues long. The CDR3 loop is CASTSQSRVGGEAFF. In nucleotides, the CDR3 is TGTGCCAGCACCTCTCAATCGAGAGTAGGGGGTGAAGCTTTCTTT.

The table lists this clone with a few counts. The chain is built from TRBV15 and TRBJ1-2; no firm D call. This CDR3 region has 13 residues. Trimming stripped 0 bases from V and 0 bases from J, with 2 bases between. Germline loops: CDR1 LNHNV, CDR2 YYDKDF (reference sequence). CDR3 sequence (DNA): TGTGCCACCAGCAGAGACTCTAACTATGGCTACACCTTC. Translating gives CATSRDSNYGYTF.

The chain uses TRBV5-4 and TRBJ1-2, with D possibly matching TRBD1 (6 bases). Between the trimmed V and J ends, which lost 4 bases and 7 bases, there was a span of 20 bases. This CDR3 has 15 residues. Germline V gene sequence: CDR1 SGHNT, CDR2 YYREEE (reference sequence). This CDR3 is CASSPMVGALRGYTF. For the CDR3, the DNA is TGTGCCAGCAGCCCGATGGTGGGGGCTCTCCGTGGCTACACCTTC. Complete variable domain (other parts from reference TRBV5-4 and TRBJ1-2): ETGVTQSPTHLIKTRGQQVTLRCSSQSGHNTVSWYQQALGQGPQFIFQYYREEENGRGNFPPRFSGLQFPNYSSELNVNALELDDSALYLCASSPMVGALRGYTFGSGTRLTVV.

This clone appeared a few times. This chain connects TRBV7-2 to TRBJ1-2; the D gene is possibly TRBD1 (5 bases). Germline V gene data show CDR1 as SGHTA and CDR2 as FQGNSA. V was cut by 5 bases and J by 5 bases, with 18 bases left in between. The CDR3 consists of 15 residues. The CDR3 here is CASSTTRDSGYGYTF. The CDR3 nucleotides are TGTGCCAGCAGCACGACCCGGGACTCGGGTTATGGCTACACCTTC. Using reference TRBV7-2 and TRBJ1-2 for the parts outside the CDR3, the full variable domain is GAGVSQSPSNKVTEKGKDVELRCDPISGHTALYWYRQSLGQGLEFLIYFQGNSAPDKSGLPSDRFSAERTGGSVSTLTIQRTQQEDSAVYLCASSTTRDSGYGYTFGSGTRLTVV.

The chain joins TRBV5-1 to TRBJ1-1; perhaps TRBD1 as D (6 bases). The CDR3 is made up of 14 amino acids. The germline gives CDR1 SGHRS, CDR2 YFSETQ. The V end lost 1 base, the J end lost 1 base, and 8 bases lay between the germline ends. The chain's CDR3 is CASSLTGRNTEAFF. The DNA for the CDR3 is TGCGCCAGCAGCTTGACAGGGAGGAACACTGAAGCTTTCTTT.

This sequence joins TRBV7-2 and TRBJ1-5; D is ambiguous. The V gene lost 2 bases and the J gene lost 5 bases, with 7 bases spanning the gap. CDR1 SGHTA and CDR2 FQGNSA come from the germline V gene. The CDR3 length is 13 residues. The CDR3: CASSLQSDQPQHF. In DNA, the CDR3 is TGTGCCAGCAGCTTACAGAGCGATCAGCCCCAGCATTTT.

This clone showed up just once. V is TRBV6-6 and J is TRBJ2-7; TRBD2 might be the D (5 bases). Germline CDR1 is MNHNY and CDR2 is SVGAGI (reference sequence). The CDR3 has 13 residues. V was trimmed by 2 bases and J by 6 bases, leaving 11 bases between them. CDR3 protein: CASSYSGSSEQYF. Here the CDR3 DNA reads TGTGCCAGCAGTTACAGCGGATCGAGCGAGCAGTACTTC.

The chain employs TRBV30 and TRBJ1-6; D perhaps matches TRBD1 (5 bases). V was shortened by 2 bases and J by 7 bases, with 12 bases between the two germline ends. The CDR3 extends over 14 amino acids. CDR1 GTSNPN and CDR2 SVGIG come from the germline V gene (reference sequence). The CDR3 loop reads CAWSPLGVNSPLHF. The CDR3 coding sequence is TGTGCCTGGAGTCCCTTAGGGGTGAATTCACCCCTCCACTTT. Complete variable domain (other parts from reference TRBV30 and TRBJ1-6): SQTIHQWPATLVQPVGSPLSLECTVEGTSNPNLYWYRQAAGRGLQLLFYSVGIGQISSEVPQNLSASRPQDRQFILSSKKLLLSDSGFYLCAWSPLGVNSPLHFGNGTRLTVT.

The genes are TRBV7-2 and TRBJ1-3, with D tentatively TRBD1 (5 bases). The CDR3 consists of 14 residues. CDR1 is SGHTA, CDR2 FQGNSA, per germline. The germline V and J ends were trimmed by 6 bases and 3 bases, with 12 bases remaining between them. CDR3 sequence (DNA): TGTGCCAGCAGTTCCGGGACTCTTGGAAACACCATATATTTT. The encoded protein is CASSSGTLGNTIYF.

The rearrangement links TRBV9 to TRBJ1-2; D possibly corresponds to TRBD1 (6 bases). Trimming removed 3 bases at V and 6 bases at J, with 15 bases between. Germline CDR1 and CDR2: SGDLS and YYNGEE. This CDR3 has 14 amino acids. The CDR3 reads CASSGSGGGHGYTF. CDR3 sequence (DNA): TGTGCCAGCAGCGGAAGTGGGGGCGGGCATGGCTACACCTTC.

V gene TRBV4-2 combines with J gene TRBJ2-7, with a weak D call TRBD2 (6 bases). Looked up from germline, CDR1 is LGHNA and CDR2 is YNFKEQ. The CDR3 is 15 residues long. Trimming pared 0 bases from V and 3 bases from J, leaving 12 bases between. CDR3 coding DNA: TGTGCCAGCAGCCAAGAGGGGGGTATCCTCTACGAGCAGTACTTC. This encodes CASSQEGGILYEQYF.

J is TRBJ1-1 and V is TRBV11-3, with D tentatively TRBD1 (5 bases). This CDR3 region has 13 residues. CDR1 is SGHNT, CDR2 YENEEA, per germline. Trimming cost V 5 bases and J 0 bases, with 7 bases left between them. CDR3 DNA sequence: TGTGCCAGCAGCAAACAGGTGAACACTGAAGCTTTCTTT. It is translated as CASSKQVNTEAFF.

In this sample, this clone turned up a few times. V is TRBV7-2 and J is TRBJ2-6, with no clear D. The CDR3 loop spans 13 amino acids. V lost 4 bases, J lost 1 base, and 2 bases lay in between. Looked up from germline, CDR1 is SGHTA and CDR2 is FQGNSA. The CDR3 nucleotides are TGTGCCAGCAGCTCGTCTGGGGCCAACGTCCTGACTTTC. Protein sequence: CASSSSGANVLTF.

V gene TRBV7-2 combines with J gene TRBJ1-5; TRBD1 agrees at 7 bases. Per the germline V gene, CDR1 is SGHTA and CDR2 is FQGNSA. J gave up 4 bases and V 0 bases, and 3 bases lay outside the gene matches. The CDR3 has 15 residues. The CDR3 bases are TGTGCCAGCAGCTTAGCGGGCAGGGGGAATCAGCCCCAGCATTTT. Translating gives CASSLAGRGNQPQHF.

This chain connects TRBV4-2 to TRBJ2-7, with D tentatively TRBD1 (6 bases). V shed 0 bases and J shed 6 bases, with 15 bases lying between them. Germline-derived CDR1 and CDR2 are LGHNA and YNFKEQ. The CDR3 loop spans 15 amino acids. Written as DNA, the CDR3 is TGTGCCAGCAGCCAAGAGGACAGCGGTGGACGCGAGCAGTACTTC. As protein: CASSQEDSGGREQYF.

The J gene is TRBJ1-5, the V gene TRBV30; 7 bases agree with TRBD1. With V trimmed by 5 bases and J by 3 bases, 16 bases remained unmatched. The CDR3 length is 17 residues. Germline V gene sequence: CDR1 GTSNPN, CDR2 SVGIG (reference sequence). CDR3 region: CAWGKSGTAKLNQPQHF. CDR3 sequence (DNA): TGTGCCTGGGGTAAGTCCGGGACAGCTAAACTCAATCAGCCCCAGCATTTT.

This rearrangement joins TRBV7-2 to TRBJ2-1; tentatively, D is TRBD2 (5 bases). Germline V gene lookup returns CDR1 SGHTA and CDR2 FQGNSA. This CDR3 comprises 13 residues. The V and J ends lost 4 bases and 7 bases respectively, with 11 bases between them. Here the CDR3 reads CASSSSRGNEQFF. CDR3 coding DNA: TGTGCCAGCAGCTCTTCCCGAGGGAATGAGCAGTTCTTC.

V gene TRBV4-1 combines with J gene TRBJ1-6; D gene uncertain. Germline loops: CDR1 MGHRA, CDR2 YSYEKL. The CDR3 contains 17 residues. The germline V and J ends were trimmed by 0 bases and 7 bases, with 16 bases remaining between them. CDR3: CASSQERRLGGNSPLHF. The DNA for the CDR3 is TGCGCCAGCAGCCAAGAAAGGAGGTTAGGAGGCAATTCACCCCTCCACTTT.

The chain employs TRBV5-6 and TRBJ2-1; TRBD2 is a possible D gene (6 bases). The CDR3 runs 11 residues. Between the trimmed V and J ends, which lost 4 bases and 7 bases, there was a span of 6 bases. Germline values: CDR1 SGHDT, CDR2 YYEEEE. CDR3: CASSAGNEQFF. DNA for the CDR3: TGTGCCAGCAGCGCGGGAAATGAGCAGTTCTTC.

The rearrangement uses TRBV6-5 and TRBJ1-5; 7 bases match TRBD1. The CDR3 totals 15 residues. The germline gives CDR1 MNHEY, CDR2 SVGAGI. J lost 4 bases, V lost 6 bases, and 9 bases had no gene match. CDR3 DNA: TGTGCCAGCAGCTACGGAGGGACAGCTAATCAGCCCCAGCATTTT. Translating it yields CASSYGGTANQPQHF.

This sequence joins TRBV18 and TRBJ2-7; TRBD2 is a possible D gene (5 bases). This CDR3 comprises 15 residues. Germline V CDR1 and CDR2: KGHSH, LQKENI. The V gene lost 4 bases and the J gene lost 3 bases, with 16 bases spanning the gap. CDR3 DNA: TGTGCCAGCTCACGCCTTACCGGGAACTACTACGAGCAGTACTTC. As protein: CASSRLTGNYYEQYF.

The chain carries TRBV6-1 and TRBJ1-1; D gene uncertain. Trimming stripped 2 bases from V and 4 bases from J, with 14 bases between. The germline V gene has CDR1 MNHNS and CDR2 SASEGT. The CDR3 totals 15 residues. The CDR3 loop reads CASSESGRDFTEAFF. The CDR3 region has the DNA TGTGCCAGCAGTGAATCTGGTCGAGATTTCACTGAAGCTTTCTTT.

The chain links TRBV5-5 to TRBJ1-5; 7 positions agree with TRBD1. With V trimmed by 4 bases and J by 7 bases, 8 bases remained unmatched. From germline, CDR1 is SGHKS and CDR2 YYEKEE (reference sequence). This CDR3 is 14 amino acids long. The CDR3 DNA follows: TGTGCCAGCAGCGTGGGACAGTTGACGCAGCCCCAGCATTTT. Protein: CASSVGQLTQPQHF.

The chain joins TRBV11-3 to TRBJ2-3, with a weak D call TRBD2 (5 bases). CDR1 and CDR2 from the germline V gene are SGHNT and YENEEA. There are 17 residues in the CDR3. The V end was cut by 3 bases, the J end by 3 bases, with 19 bases between. CDR3 in DNA: TGTGCCAGCAGCTTCTCATACCCGGGCCGAGGGACAGATACGCAGTATTTT. It encodes CASSFSYPGRGTDTQYF. Full variable domain (rest looked up from reference TRBV11-3 and TRBJ2-3): EAGVVQSPRYKIIEKKQPVAFWCNPISGHNTLYWYLQNLGQGPELLIRYENEEAVDDSQLPKDRFSAERLKGVDSTLKIQPAELGDSAVYLCASSFSYPGRGTDTQYFGPGTRLTVL.

The chain joins TRBV2 to TRBJ1-2; D may be TRBD1 (6 bases). V lost 6 bases and J 2 bases, leaving 10 bases between the germline ends. This CDR3 is built from 13 residues. Germline CDR1 and CDR2: SNHLY and FYNNEI. In DNA form, the CDR3 reads TGTGCCAGCAGAGCAGGGGAAAACTATGGCTACACCTTC. Residues: CASRAGENYGYTF.